Shown below are 26 T cell receptor beta chains from a single sample sequenced in a study of spatial heterogeneity in lung cancer. TCRdb re-analysed the 5' RACE reads in MiXCR, keeping a single row per CDR3 protein. The sample holds 9,500 to 15,000 distinct CDR3 sequences, approximately 6% seen once. Time point defined: sample taken at primary tumor resection. TCRs were sequenced from unsorted whole RNA of tumor, nontumor lung or PBMC. Here the sequenced sample was normal lung tissue next to the tumor, taken at surgery. All receptors come from a male donor with early-stage non-small cell lung cancer.

This clonotype has ten or more counts. CDR3 region: CASSETTAYNEQFF. The CDR3 DNA follows: TGTGCCAGCAGTGAAACGACAGCCTACAATGAGCAGTTCTTC. The rearrangement links TRBV6-1 to TRBJ2-1, with D perhaps TRBD1 (5 bases). Trimming shortened V by 2 bases and J by 2 bases, and 7 bases separated the two germline ends. The CDR3 loop spans 14 amino acids. Germline CDR1 and CDR2: MNHNS and SASEGT.

V and J are TRBV30 and TRBJ2-2; D unresolved. Germline CDR1 reads GTSNPN; CDR2 reads SVGIG (reference sequence). This CDR3 is 12 amino acids long. Trimming left V 8 bases short and J 1 base short, with 8 bases between. The CDR3 coding sequence is TGTGCCGTTCCAGGGAACACCGGGGAGCTGTTTTTT. Translation gives CAVPGNTGELFF.

This clonotype was seen ten or more times. The chain couples TRBV6-2 or TRBV6-3 to TRBJ2-3; 12 bases agree with TRBD1. J lost 4 bases, V lost 6 bases, and 14 bases had no gene match. The length of the CDR3 is 18 residues. Germline V lookup: CDR1 MNHEY, CDR2 SVGEGT. The DNA of the CDR3 is TGTGCCAGCAGCCCAGGGACAGGGGGCGGACCTTTTGCAGATACGCAGTATTTT. Translation gives CASSPGTGGGPFADTQYF.

This clonotype was seen repeatedly, ten times or more. The chain has TRBV2 and TRBJ1-6, with D possibly TRBD1 on 6 matching bases. The ends were cut back, 8 bases at V and 7 bases at J, with 15 bases in the middle. Germline V gene sequence: CDR1 SNHLY, CDR2 FYNNEI. There are 14 residues in the CDR3. For the CDR3, the DNA is TGTGCCAGCGGAGGGACATTAGAAAATTCACCCCTCCACTTT. It codes for CASGGTLENSPLHF.

This clonotype was counted many times. The chain recombines TRBV6-6 with TRBJ1-6; 9 nucleotides match TRBD1. This CDR3 has 15 residues. The germline CDR1 and CDR2 sequences are MNHNY and SVGAGI (reference sequence). V was pared by 6 bases and J by 10 bases, with 10 bases of the junction left unmatched. The DNA of the CDR3 is TGTGCCAGCAGGGAACCGGGACAGGGCCCATCACCCCTCCACTTT. Its protein product is CASREPGQGPSPLHF.

Ten or more counts support this clonotype. The chain is built from TRBV27 and TRBJ2-3; 7 nucleotides line up with TRBD2. The CDR3 totals 18 residues. V was clipped by 0 bases and J by 3 bases; unmatched bases: 12. Per the germline V gene, CDR1 is MNHEY and CDR2 is SMNVEV (reference sequence). As DNA, the CDR3 is TGTGCCAGCAGTTTATCCGTACCGAGCGGGATTAGGACAGATACGCAGTATTTT. Encoded protein: CASSLSVPSGIRTDTQYF.

This clonotype came up many times. This chain links TRBV28 with TRBJ1-6, with a possible D match to TRBD1 (6 bases). The germline CDR1 and CDR2 sequences are MDHEN and SYDVKM. V lost 6 bases, J lost 14 bases, and 20 bases lay in between. The CDR3 length is 14 residues. DNA for the CDR3: TGTGCCAGCAGGGGTACCGGGACAATTTCTACCCTCCACTTT. This encodes CASRGTGTISTLHF.

V usage is TRBV7-9 and J usage is TRBJ2-7, with D possibly being TRBD2 (5 bases). The CDR3 is 14 residues long. V lost 6 bases and J 2 bases, leaving 14 bases between the germline ends. The germline V gene encodes CDR1 SEHNR and CDR2 FQNEAQ (reference sequence). The CDR3 protein is CASRSGKATYEQYF. The CDR3, as DNA: TGTGCCAGCAGGTCGGGGAAAGCTACCTACGAGCAGTACTTC.

Ten or more counts support this clonotype. The CDR3 sequence is CASSQRTRTDTQYF. In nucleotides, the CDR3 is TGTGCCAGCAGCCAGCGAACCCGCACAGATACGCAGTATTTT. The chain joins TRBV14 to TRBJ2-3; D remains unclear. CDR1 is SGHDN and CDR2 is FVKESK in the germline V gene. With 3 bases removed from V and 1 base from J, the gap between germline ends came to 8 bases. This CDR3 is 14 amino acids long.

Judged by abundance, this clonotype is medium-sized (0.01 to 0.1%). The CDR3 spells CASSLRADTQYF. For the CDR3, the DNA is TGTGCCAGCAGCTTAAGGGCCGATACGCAGTATTTT. The chain employs TRBV7-2 and TRBJ2-3; D is unclear. Trimming shortened V by 2 bases and J by 6 bases, and 6 bases separated the two germline ends. CDR3 length equals 12 residues. From germline, CDR1 is SGHTA and CDR2 FQGNSA.

This clonotype was picked up a small number of times. This chain connects TRBV6-1 to TRBJ2-7, with TRBD1 matching over 7 bases. This CDR3 is built from 14 residues. V was clipped by 5 bases and J by 2 bases; unmatched bases: 6. The germline V gene has CDR1 MNHNS and CDR2 SASEGT. The CDR3 bases are TGTGCCAGCAGTACCCGGGACAGCCCCTACGAGCAGTACTTC. Its protein product is CASSTRDSPYEQYF.

V usage is TRBV18 and J usage is TRBJ1-3; the D gene is possibly TRBD1 (5 bases). This CDR3 spans 17 amino acids. Germline V CDR1 and CDR2: KGHSH, LQKENI. The V end was cut by 2 bases, the J end by 0 bases, with 14 bases between. This CDR3 reads CASSPKGIGSSGNTIYF. CDR3 nucleotide sequence: TGTGCCAGCTCACCAAAGGGGATTGGCAGCTCTGGAAACACCATATATTTT.

This clonotype was detected many times. J is TRBJ2-5 and V is TRBV10-3; D gene unclear. The germline V gene encodes CDR1 ENHRY and CDR2 SYGVKD. The V end lost 0 bases, the J end lost 4 bases, and 3 bases lay between the germline ends. The CDR3 is 12 amino acids. The DNA for the CDR3 is TGTGCCATCAGTGAGTCGAGAGAGACCCAGTACTTC. This gives the protein CAISESRETQYF.

The chain is built from TRBV7-9 and TRBJ2-2; D gene ambiguous. Trimming took off 3 bases at V and 2 bases at J, with 7 bases between the two ends. This CDR3 region has 14 residues. CDR1 SEHNR and CDR2 FQNEAQ come from the germline V gene (reference sequence). The CDR3 reads CASSLMGNTGELFF. CDR3 in DNA: TGTGCCAGCAGCTTGATGGGAAACACCGGGGAGCTGTTTTTT.

Many counts were recorded for this clonotype. V gene TRBV12-3 or TRBV12-4 combines with J gene TRBJ2-5, with 7 bases lining up with TRBD2. The CDR3 covers 16 residues. Trimming cost V 5 bases and J 5 bases; bases outside gene matches: 14. The DNA for the CDR3 is TGTGCCAGCAGTCCACCTGGGGGGGTTTCAATTGAGACCCAGTACTTC. Translated, it gives CASSPPGGVSIETQYF.

In its sample, this clonotype was seen many times. J is TRBJ1-1 and V is TRBV5-4; no clear D gene. From germline, CDR1 is SGHNT and CDR2 YYREEE (reference sequence). V was cut by 0 bases and J by 1 base, with 7 bases left in between. The CDR3 has 14 amino acids. This chain's CDR3 is CASSLEPGNTEAFF. The CDR3 DNA is TGTGCCAGCAGCTTGGAACCAGGGAACACTGAAGCTTTCTTT.

This clonotype was counted at least ten times. The rearrangement links TRBV5-1 to TRBJ2-2, with 7 bases identical to TRBD1. Germline CDR1 SGHRS, CDR2 YFSETQ. After removal of 4 bases from V and 0 bases from J, the junction contained 12 bases not matched to a gene. The CDR3 runs 18 residues. CDR3 sequence reads: CASSTKTGVSANTGELFF. The CDR3 nucleotides read TGCGCCAGCAGCACAAAAACAGGGGTATCGGCGAACACCGGGGAGCTGTTTTTT. The variable domain in full, completed from reference TRBV5-1 and TRBJ2-2, reads KAGVTQTPRYLIKTRGQQVTLSCSPISGHRSVSWYQQTPGQGLQFLFEYFSETQRNKGNFPGRFSGRQFSNSRSEMNVSTLELGDSALYLCASSTKTGVSANTGELFFGEGSRLTVL.

By frequency in the sample, this clonotype is medium-sized. The V and J genes are TRBV20-1 and TRBJ1-5; D not certain. CDR1 and CDR2 from the germline V gene are DFQATT and SNEGSKA (reference sequence). V gave up 8 bases and J gave up 2 bases, with 10 bases separating them. The CDR3 is 12 residues long. The CDR3 reads CSTKSGNQPQHF. Written as DNA, the CDR3 is TGCAGTACCAAGAGTGGCAATCAGCCCCAGCATTTT.

This clonotype was picked up a small number of times. The chain recombines TRBV4-3 with TRBJ2-7, with 7 nucleotides matching TRBD2. With 4 bases clipped from V and 4 bases from J, the junction kept 7 bases outside the gene matches. The germline gives CDR1 LGHNA, CDR2 YSLEER. The CDR3 covers 14 residues. CDR3 sequence (DNA): TGCGCCAGCAGCCGCGGGGGAGTTAATTACGAGCAGTACTTC. Its protein product is CASSRGGVNYEQYF.

The chain recombines TRBV7-2 with TRBJ2-3; 7 bases match TRBD2. There are 14 residues in the CDR3. V lost 5 bases and J lost 4; bases outside the gene matches: 6. Germline lookup yields CDR1 SGHTA and CDR2 FQGNSA. The chain's CDR3 is CASSRTSVADTQYF. Written as DNA, the CDR3 is TGTGCCAGCAGCCGCACTAGCGTGGCAGATACGCAGTATTTT.

This clonotype was counted ten times or more. The chain is built from TRBV18 and TRBJ1-5; no reliable D call. The CDR3 extends over 13 amino acids. The germline V and J ends were trimmed by 3 bases and 3 bases, with 6 bases remaining between them. CDR1 is KGHSH and CDR2 is LQKENI in the germline V gene. The CDR3 sequence is CASSPVINQPQHF. For the CDR3, the DNA is TGTGCCAGCTCACCCGTGATCAATCAGCCCCAGCATTTT. The full variable domain, rest sourced from reference TRBV18 and TRBJ1-5, is NAGVMQNPRHLVRRRGQEARLRCSPMKGHSHVYWYRQLPEEGLKFMVYLQKENIIDESGMPKERFSAEFPKEGPSILRIQQVVRGDSAAYFCASSPVINQPQHFGDGTRLSIL.

This clonotype is termed medium-sized (0.01 to 0.1%). The chain combines TRBV6-5 with TRBJ1-2; D ambiguous. V lost 0 bases to trimming and J lost 4 bases, with 12 bases between them. Germline CDR1 and CDR2: MNHEY and SVGAGI. This CDR3 is 15 amino acids long. CDR3 nucleotide sequence: TGTGCCAGCAGTTACTCGAAGAACAGTCTCTATGGCTACACCTTC. It encodes CASSYSKNSLYGYTF.

This clonotype is classed as medium-sized. This chain links TRBV12-3 or TRBV12-4 with TRBJ1-2; D may be TRBD1 (5 bases). This CDR3 is 13 amino acids long. Trimming left V 2 bases short and J 6 bases short, with 10 bases between. The DNA for the CDR3 is TGTGCCAGCAGTTTAATGGCGGGGGATGGCTACACCTTC. This gives the protein CASSLMAGDGYTF.

The V call is TRBV7-2, the J call TRBJ2-2; no clear D gene. CDR1 is SGHTA, CDR2 FQGNSA, per germline. Deletions cut 1 base from V and 3 bases from J, with 9 bases between. There are 15 residues in the CDR3. CDR3 bases: TGTGCCAGCAGCTTAGAGGGTTTGGACACCGGGGAGCTGTTTTTT. Amino acids: CASSLEGLDTGELFF. Full variable domain (rest looked up from reference TRBV7-2 and TRBJ2-2): GAGVSQSPSNKVTEKGKDVELRCDPISGHTALYWYRQSLGQGLEFLIYFQGNSAPDKSGLPSDRFSAERTGGSVSTLTIQRTQQEDSAVYLCASSLEGLDTGELFFGEGSRLTVL.

This clonotype was observed many times. The chain is built from TRBV12-3 or TRBV12-4 and TRBJ1-2; TRBD1 agrees at 8 bases. The V gene end was trimmed by 4 bases and the J gene end by 8 bases; junction bases not matched to a gene: 18. This CDR3 contains 17 residues. As DNA, the CDR3 is TGTGCCAGCAGTTCCCCTAATGAGGCAGGGGGCAGTCGGGGCTACACCTTC. It translates to CASSSPNEAGGSRGYTF.

This clonotype was observed a handful of times. The chain recombines TRBV6-6 with TRBJ2-7, with a possible D match to TRBD2 (5 bases). V was shortened by 2 bases and J by 1 base, with 15 bases between the two germline ends. The CDR3 is 16 residues long. Germline CDR1 and CDR2: MNHNY and SVGAGI (reference sequence). The CDR3 bases are TGTGCCAGCAGTTACGGAACAGCGGAACCTTCCTACGAGCAGTACTTC. Translating gives CASSYGTAEPSYEQYF.